This TCR beta chain was sequenced in a study of shared clonotypes between healthy human individuals. Study summary: A donor's plate count was three for CD4 naive and three for CD4 memory; CD8 naive had two and CD8 memory one.

This clone was observed once. Its specificity is not known. CDR1 MNHEY and CDR2 SMNVEV come from the germline V gene (reference sequence). The CDR3 is 15 amino acids. The V end lost 3 bases, the J end lost 1 base, and 13 bases lay between the germline ends. TCRdb's copy holds only in-frame clones and misses some; the assay was immunoSEQ multiplex PCR. The sample lists fewer than 400,000 clones, around 74% seen once, with 10% in the top ten. Study-level findings and limits: The rarefaction results pointed to incomplete sorted-subset sequencing despite large depth.

The sequencing input was memory CD4+ T cells sorted from blood. Indicated subset: CD45RA-negative fraction. This rearrangement joins TRBV27 to TRBJ2-7; unclear D gene. The clonotype comes from a man aged 25-40 years in good health. CDR3 sequence reads: CASSLTSRYSYEQYF. Here the CDR3 DNA reads TGTGCCAGCAGTTTGACGAGCCGGTATTCCTACGAGCAGTACTTC.